Below, 19 T cell receptor beta chains from the same sample are listed, as sequenced in a study of cytomegalovirus exposure and HLA in healthy donors. PCR involved 60 Vbeta and 13 Jbeta primers. Produced via immunoSEQ multiplex PCR; TCRdb's table is partial and in-frame only. The sample includes approximately 150,000 clones, just under 85% of them seen just once. The material sequenced was PBMCs. These receptors originate from a girl aged 5 to 17 in good health and CMV-seropositive.

This chain connects TRBV18 to TRBJ1-5; D might be TRBD1 (6 bases). Trimming left V 5 bases short and J 5 bases short, with 10 bases between. CDR1 is KGHSH, CDR2 LQKENI, per germline. The CDR3 runs to 13 residues. The CDR3 coding sequence is TGTGCCAGCTCAGCGGACAGTTATCAGCCCCAGCATTTT. This codes for CASSADSYQPQHF.

V is TRBV6-5 and J is TRBJ2-5; a weak D match, TRBD2 (5 bases). CDR1 is MNHEY, CDR2 SVGAGI, per germline. The CDR3 is made up of 15 amino acids. The germline V and J ends were trimmed by 0 bases and 7 bases, with 15 bases remaining between them. The CDR3 DNA reads TGTGCCAGCAGTTACTCGAGGGATAAAGCGGCGACCCAGTACTTC. It encodes CASSYSRDKAATQYF.

This clone appeared a single time. J is TRBJ2-7 and V is TRBV5-4, with a weak D call TRBD1 (6 bases). Trimming shortened V by 0 bases and J by 3 bases, and 10 bases separated the two germline ends. Germline-derived CDR1 and CDR2 are SGHNT and YYREEE (reference sequence). This CDR3 comprises 14 residues. CDR3 bases: TGTGCCAGCAGCTTGGATGGGGGCCTCTACGAGCAGTACTTC. Translation: CASSLDGGLYEQYF.

The V call is TRBV9, the J call TRBJ2-5; D is perhaps TRBD2 (6 bases). The CDR3 runs to 13 residues. Germline assignment: CDR1 SGDLS and CDR2 YYNGEE. V shed 0 bases and J shed 4 bases, with 7 bases lying between them. Here the CDR3 DNA reads TGTGCCAGCAGCGTAGAAGCGGGAGAGACCCAGTACTTC. Translation gives CASSVEAGETQYF.

This chain joins TRBV28 and TRBJ1-4; the D is unclear. CDR1 and CDR2 from the germline V gene are MDHEN and SYDVKM. The CDR3 sequence is 13 residues long. Deletions cut 5 bases from V and 6 bases from J, with 10 bases between. The CDR3 is CASSPSTDEKLFF. The CDR3 DNA reads as TGTGCCAGCAGTCCCTCTACGGATGAAAAACTGTTTTTT.

This chain joins TRBV5-4 and TRBJ2-3; 7 bases line up with TRBD2. The germline V gene has CDR1 SGHNT and CDR2 YYREEE (reference sequence). With V trimmed by 5 bases and J by 0 bases, 6 bases remained unmatched. The CDR3 consists of 15 residues. The CDR3 sequence is CASRFGGTSTDTQYF. The CDR3 bases are TGTGCCAGCAGGTTCGGGGGGACTAGCACAGATACGCAGTATTTT.

Comments on this clone: At one boundary the junction diverges from the germline segment, which might be a read error. V is TRBV7-7 and J is TRBJ2-3; a possible D gene is TRBD2 (5 bases). The CDR3 spans 15 residues. Germline V gene data show CDR1 as SSHAT and CDR2 as FNYEAQ (reference sequence). The CDR3 DNA follows: TGTGCTAGCAGCTTAAGCACTACGGGAACAGATACGCAGTATTTT. Translating gives CASSLSTTGTDTQYF.

Points on this clone: This sample also contains other DNA sequences that code for the same CDR3. V gene TRBV6-6 combines with J gene TRBJ1-5, with D possibly matching TRBD1 (6 bases). The V end lost 5 bases, the J end lost 0 bases, and 8 bases lay between the germline ends. The length of the CDR3 is 14 residues. The V gene's germline CDR1 is MNHNY and CDR2 SVGAGI (reference sequence). The CDR3 protein is CASSVTGSNQPQHF. The CDR3 nucleotides are TGTGCCAGCAGTGTGACAGGTAGCAATCAGCCCCAGCATTTT.

The chain couples TRBV6-6 to TRBJ2-7, with D possibly TRBD1 on 8 matching bases. The CDR3 runs 14 residues. The ends were cut back, 7 bases at V and 3 bases at J, with 16 bases in the middle. CDR1 and CDR2 (germline): MNHNY, SVGAGI (reference sequence). Here the CDR3 DNA reads TGTGCCAGCAAATTACAGGGGGGGGACTACGAGCAGTACTTC. The encoded protein is CASKLQGGDYEQYF.

The V gene is TRBV2, the J gene TRBJ1-5; D may be TRBD1 (6 bases). This CDR3 region has 16 residues. The germline gives CDR1 SNHLY, CDR2 FYNNEI. Between the trimmed V and J ends, which lost 6 bases and 11 bases, there was a span of 26 bases. The CDR3 region is CASRANRDTTGWAQHF. The CDR3 DNA is TGTGCCAGCAGGGCAAACCGGGACACCACCGGGTGGGCCCAGCATTTT.

This clone appeared a few times. The genes are TRBV9 and TRBJ1-2; D call uncertain. Germline-derived CDR1 and CDR2 are SGDLS and YYNGEE. V shed 3 bases and J shed 5 bases, with 20 bases lying between them. CDR3 length: 16 residues. As DNA, the CDR3 is TGTGCCAGCAGCGCCCGAGCCCCGGGTACGGTTTATGGCTACACCTTC. Amino acids: CASSARAPGTVYGYTF.

This sequence joins TRBV6-1 and TRBJ1-1, with 7 bases aligning to TRBD1. V dropped 7 bases and J dropped 2; count of bases not matched to a gene: 10. Germline V gives CDR1 MNHNS, CDR2 SASEGT. The CDR3 consists of 15 residues. CDR3 bases: TGTGCCAGCACCTTCAGGGGGGCGCGAAACACTGAAGCTTTCTTT. Translation: CASTFRGARNTEAFF.

This chain uses TRBV19 with TRBJ1-5, with D maybe TRBD1 (5 bases). Looked up from germline, CDR1 is LNHDA and CDR2 is SQIVND (reference sequence). The CDR3 totals 13 residues. V was pared by 4 bases and J by 7 bases, with 11 bases between. The CDR3, as DNA: TGTGCCAGTAGTACAGGGAATAAGCAGCCCCAGCATTTT. It translates to CASSTGNKQPQHF.

This clone was counted only a few times. The chain has TRBV7-9 and TRBJ1-6, with D unclear. The CDR3 extends over 16 amino acids. Trimming shortened V by 6 bases and J by 5 bases, and 17 bases separated the two germline ends. Germline CDR1 SEHNR, CDR2 FQNEAQ (reference sequence). The CDR3 nucleotides read TGTGCCAGCAGAGATAGGAGCCTACTAAATAATTCACCCCTCCACTTT. Amino acids: CASRDRSLLNNSPLHF.

The chain joins TRBV5-8 to TRBJ2-5; D might be TRBD1 (5 bases). This CDR3 is 12 amino acids long. Trimming left V 2 bases short and J 5 bases short, with 7 bases between. Germline assignment: CDR1 SGHTS and CDR2 YDEGEE. Here the CDR3 DNA reads TGTGCCAGCAGCTTCCCAGGGGAGACCCAGTACTTC. Amino acids: CASSFPGETQYF.

V usage is TRBV6-5 and J usage is TRBJ2-5; 12 bases agree with TRBD2. The end of the DNA fits TRBJ2-7 better, so the J call may be wrong. Germline CDR1 is MNHEY and CDR2 is SVGAGI. The length of the CDR3 is 15 residues. The chain's CDR3 is CASTLAGGTAYEQYF. The CDR3 DNA follows: TGTGCCAGCACCCTAGCGGGGGGGACAGCCTACGAGCAGTACTTC.

The rearrangement joins TRBV19 to TRBJ1-5, with TRBD1 matching over 9 bases. V trimming: 2 bases; J trimming: 7 bases; junction bases outside the gene matches: 3. The CDR3 has 14 amino acids. Germline V gene sequence: CDR1 LNHDA, CDR2 SQIVND (reference sequence). The CDR3 reads CASSITGGRQPQHF. The CDR3 region has the DNA TGTGCCAGTAGTATAACAGGGGGCAGACAGCCCCAGCATTTT.

The chain links TRBV11-3 to TRBJ2-5; D possibly corresponds to TRBD1 (5 bases). Germline CDR1 reads SGHNT; CDR2 reads YENEEA. This CDR3 comprises 16 residues. Trimming shortened V by 1 base and J by 5 bases, and 17 bases separated the two germline ends. The CDR3 DNA reads TGTGCCAGCAGCTTAGGCTATACAGTAAAGGGGGAGACCCAGTACTTC. Amino acids: CASSLGYTVKGETQYF.

This chain connects TRBV2 to TRBJ1-2; unclear D gene. Looked up from germline, CDR1 is SNHLY and CDR2 is FYNNEI. Trimming pared 7 bases from V and 13 bases from J, leaving 16 bases between. The CDR3 length is 11 residues. CDR3 sequence: CASTMSRGPTF. CDR3 nucleotides: TGTGCCAGCACCATGTCCCGCGGCCCCACCTTC.